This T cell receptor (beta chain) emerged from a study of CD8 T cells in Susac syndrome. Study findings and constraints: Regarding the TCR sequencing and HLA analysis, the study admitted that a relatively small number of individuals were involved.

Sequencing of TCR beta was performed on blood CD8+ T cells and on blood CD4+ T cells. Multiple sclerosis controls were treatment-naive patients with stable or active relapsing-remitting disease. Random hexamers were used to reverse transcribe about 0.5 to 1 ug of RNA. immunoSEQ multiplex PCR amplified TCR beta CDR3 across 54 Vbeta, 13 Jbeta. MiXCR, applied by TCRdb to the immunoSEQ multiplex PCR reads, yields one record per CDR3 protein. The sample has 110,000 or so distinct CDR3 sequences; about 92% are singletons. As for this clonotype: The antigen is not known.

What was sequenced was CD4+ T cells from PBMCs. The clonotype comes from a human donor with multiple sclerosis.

The CDR3 region is CASSNTVNTEAFF. CDR3 sequence (DNA): TGTGCCAGTAGTAACACGGTGAACACTGAAGCTTTCTTT. The V call is TRBV19, the J call TRBJ1-1, with D unresolved. The CDR3 is made up of 13 amino acids. Germline V CDR1 and CDR2: LNHDA, SQIVND (reference sequence). Trimming took 4 bases from V and 0 from J, leaving 6 bases between them.